This T cell receptor (beta chain) originates from a study of response to subunit inactivated influenza vaccine. General study points: Every seasonal influenza vaccination brings in few new T cells, the authors suggested.

The germline CDR1 and CDR2 sequences are LNHDA and SQIVND (reference sequence). The CDR3 runs 13 residues. The V end lost 6 bases, the J end lost 5 bases, and 11 bases lay between the germline ends. Each CDR3 protein is one row after TCRdb ran MiXCR on the RT-PCR reads. Among more than 450,000 distinct CDR3 sequences, 7.6% were seen once, and the ten largest hold 10% to 15%. Notes on this clonotype: Its antigen remains unidentified.

The TCR originated in a man in his fifties or sixties who received an inactivated influenza vaccine. The specimen was PBMCs from blood, collected around 2 years after vaccination. The J gene is TRBJ1-5, the V gene TRBV19, with D uncertain. CDR3 sequence: CASRVREDQPQHF. For the CDR3, the DNA is TGTGCCAGTAGGGTCAGAGAAGATCAGCCCCAGCATTTT.